The 10 T cell receptor beta chains below come from one sample, sequenced in a study of blood T cell repertoires in COVID-19. Assay used: immunoSEQ multiplex PCR; TCRdb lists only in-frame clones, some missing. The repertoire holds 200,000 to 250,000 clones, with 82% as singletons. Sequencing was carried out using PBMCs or T cells enriched from blood (not recorded which). These receptor sequences come from a woman in her fifties or sixties who had recovered from COVID-19.

The sample holds one count of this clone. The rearrangement uses TRBV12-5 and TRBJ2-2; 10 positions agree with TRBD2. Trimming removed 2 bases from V and 5 bases from J; junction bases left unmatched: 2. The germline V gene has CDR1 LGHNT and CDR2 FRNRAP. The CDR3 runs to 15 residues. CDR3 sequence: CASGLRGLATGELFF. CDR3 DNA: TGTGCTAGTGGTTTGAGGGGACTAGCGACCGGGGAGCTGTTTTTT.

V gene TRBV7-2 combines with J gene TRBJ1-2, with D hard to call. The CDR3 spans 11 residues. Between the trimmed V and J ends, which lost 5 bases and 2 bases, there was a span of 3 bases. From germline, CDR1 is SGHTA and CDR2 FQGNSA. The CDR3 region has the DNA TGTGCCAGCAGCCAGAACTATGGCTACACCTTC. It is translated as CASSQNYGYTF.

The chain couples TRBV27 to TRBJ2-7; D uncertain. This CDR3 spans 12 amino acids. The V gene lost 8 bases and the J gene lost 2 bases, with 10 bases spanning the gap. Germline CDR1 and CDR2: MNHEY and SMNVEV (reference sequence). The CDR3 reads CASYGGAYEQYF. The DNA of the CDR3 is TGTGCCAGCTACGGCGGAGCCTACGAGCAGTACTTC.

The rearrangement joins TRBV7-9 to TRBJ1-3; perhaps TRBD1 as D (5 bases). In germline, CDR1 is SEHNR, CDR2 FQNEAQ (reference sequence). This CDR3 spans 17 amino acids. The V end lost 6 bases, the J end lost 4 bases, and 22 bases lay between the germline ends. The CDR3 region is CASRIAGETVAGNTIYF. DNA for the CDR3: TGTGCCAGCAGGATAGCGGGGGAAACGGTCGCGGGAAACACCATATATTTT.

This clone was picked up one time. The V gene is TRBV11-2, the J gene TRBJ2-3; perhaps TRBD1 as D (6 bases). Germline V CDR1 and CDR2: SGHAT, FQNNGV. Between the trimmed V and J ends, which lost 1 base and 11 bases, there was a span of 10 bases. CDR3 length equals 12 residues. The CDR3, as DNA: TGTGCCAGCAGCTTAGTAGGGACAAGGCAGTATTTT. Residues: CASSLVGTRQYF. Based on the CDR3 plus reference TRBV11-2 and TRBJ2-3, the full variable domain is EAGVAQSPRYKIIEKRQSVAFWCNPISGHATLYWYQQILGQGPKLLIQFQNNGVVDDSQLPKDRFSAERLKGVDSTLKIQPAKLEDSAVYLCASSLVGTRQYFGPGTRLTVL.

The CDR3 DNA is TGTGCCACCAGTGACACAAGGGACAGTGGAGATTCACCCCTCCACTTT. Its protein is CATSDTRDSGDSPLHF. This chain links TRBV24-1 with TRBJ1-6, with 7 bases fitting TRBD1. The CDR3 has 16 amino acids. J was trimmed by 8 bases and V by 4 bases; bases with no gene match: 10. Per the germline V gene, CDR1 is KGHDR and CDR2 is SFDVKD.

This clone was detected a few times. At one boundary the junction diverges from the germline segment, which might be a read error. The V gene is TRBV12-3 or TRBV12-4, the J gene TRBJ2-1, with TRBD2 matching 8 bases. CDR3 length: 13 amino acids. The DNA for the CDR3 is TGTGCCAGCAGCTTAGGACTAGCAGGGGAGCAGTTCTTC. The encoded protein is CASSLGLAGEQFF.

The chain is built from TRBV19 and TRBJ2-6; D ambiguous. Trimming pared 5 bases from V and 0 bases from J, leaving 8 bases between. Germline values: CDR1 LNHDA, CDR2 SQIVND (reference sequence). The CDR3 runs to 15 residues. CDR3 bases: TGTGCCAGTAGTGAAAGGAGCTCTGGGGCCAACGTCCTGACTTTC. It is translated as CASSERSSGANVLTF.

This clone was seen only once. V is TRBV5-1 and J is TRBJ1-1; D might be TRBD1 (5 bases). Germline values: CDR1 SGHRS, CDR2 YFSETQ. The CDR3 covers 15 residues. Trimming removed 0 bases from V and 1 base from J, with 10 bases in between. DNA for the CDR3: TGCGCCAGCAGCTTGGCAGGGCTGGAGAACACTGAAGCTTTCTTT. Its translation: CASSLAGLENTEAFF.

V usage is TRBV14 and J usage is TRBJ1-2; 7 bases are a match to TRBD1. V trimming: 1 base; J trimming: 1 base; junction bases outside the gene matches: 3. This CDR3 contains 15 residues. CDR1 and CDR2 from the germline V gene are SGHDN and FVKESK. The CDR3 DNA follows: TGTGCCAGCAGCCAAGGGACAGGATATAACTATGGCTACACCTTC. Its translation is CASSQGTGYNYGYTF.